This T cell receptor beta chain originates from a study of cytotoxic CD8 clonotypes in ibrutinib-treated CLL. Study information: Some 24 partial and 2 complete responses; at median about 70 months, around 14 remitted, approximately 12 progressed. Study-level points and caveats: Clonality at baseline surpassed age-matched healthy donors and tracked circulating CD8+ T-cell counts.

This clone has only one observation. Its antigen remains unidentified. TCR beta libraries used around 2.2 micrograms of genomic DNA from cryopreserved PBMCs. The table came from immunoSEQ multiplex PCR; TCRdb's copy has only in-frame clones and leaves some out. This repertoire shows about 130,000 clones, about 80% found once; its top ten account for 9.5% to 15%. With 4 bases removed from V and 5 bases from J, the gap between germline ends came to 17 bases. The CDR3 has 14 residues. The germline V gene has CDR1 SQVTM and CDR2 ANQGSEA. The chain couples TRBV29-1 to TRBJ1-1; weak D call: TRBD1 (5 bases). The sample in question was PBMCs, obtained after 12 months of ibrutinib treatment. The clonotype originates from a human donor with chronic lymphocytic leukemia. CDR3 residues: CSVVGRPGGTEAFF. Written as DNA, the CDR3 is TGCAGCGTTGTTGGACGTCCGGGGGGGACTGAAGCTTTCTTT.